This T cell receptor beta chain is drawn from a study of technical replicates of blood from a few donors. CDR3 length: 14 amino acids. Generated by immunoSEQ multiplex PCR, the TCRdb table keeps only in-frame clones and is missing some. Counted here are 11,000 to 15,000 clones, approximately 80% occurring once; the ten biggest clones make up 9.5% to 15%. Sample: PBMCs. V is TRBV21-1 and J is TRBJ2-2; the table's D gene call, TRBD1, was not cross checked with the DNA. TRBV21-1 is shown as a pseudogene. The TCR sequence derives from a human donor in good health. CDR3 sequence (DNA): TGTGCCAGCAGTCCGGACAGGAACACCGGGGAGCTGTTTTTT. Translated, it gives CASSPDRNTGELFF.